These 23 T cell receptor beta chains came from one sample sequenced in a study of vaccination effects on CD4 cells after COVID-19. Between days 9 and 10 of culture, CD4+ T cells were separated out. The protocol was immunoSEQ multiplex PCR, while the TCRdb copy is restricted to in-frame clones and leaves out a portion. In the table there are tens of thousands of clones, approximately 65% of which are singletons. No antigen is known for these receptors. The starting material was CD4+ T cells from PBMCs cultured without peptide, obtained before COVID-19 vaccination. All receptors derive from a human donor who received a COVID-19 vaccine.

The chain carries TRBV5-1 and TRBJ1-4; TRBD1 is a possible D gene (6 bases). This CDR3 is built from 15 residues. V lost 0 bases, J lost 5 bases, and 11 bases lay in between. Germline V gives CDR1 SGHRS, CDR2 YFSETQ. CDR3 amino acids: CASSLGGTRNEKLFF. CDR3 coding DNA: TGCGCCAGCAGCTTGGGCGGGACACGAAATGAAAAACTGTTTTTT. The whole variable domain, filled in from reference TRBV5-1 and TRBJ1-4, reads KAGVTQTPRYLIKTRGQQVTLSCSPISGHRSVSWYQQTPGQGLQFLFEYFSETQRNKGNFPGRFSGRQFSNSRSEMNVSTLELGDSALYLCASSLGGTRNEKLFFGSGTQLSVL.

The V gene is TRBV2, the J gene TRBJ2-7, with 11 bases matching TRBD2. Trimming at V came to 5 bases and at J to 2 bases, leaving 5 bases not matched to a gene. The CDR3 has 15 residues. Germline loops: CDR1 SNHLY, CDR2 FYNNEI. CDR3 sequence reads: CASSSTSGVTYEQYF. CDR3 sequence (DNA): TGTGCCAGCAGTTCGACTAGCGGGGTTACCTACGAGCAGTACTTC.

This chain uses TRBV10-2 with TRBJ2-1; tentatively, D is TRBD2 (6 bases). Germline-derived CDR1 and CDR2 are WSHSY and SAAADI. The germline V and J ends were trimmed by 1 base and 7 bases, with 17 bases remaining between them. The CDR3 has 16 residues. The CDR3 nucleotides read TGCGCCAGCAGTGAGTATTCCGGCGGGATCCGTAATGAGCAGTTCTTC. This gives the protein CASSEYSGGIRNEQFF.

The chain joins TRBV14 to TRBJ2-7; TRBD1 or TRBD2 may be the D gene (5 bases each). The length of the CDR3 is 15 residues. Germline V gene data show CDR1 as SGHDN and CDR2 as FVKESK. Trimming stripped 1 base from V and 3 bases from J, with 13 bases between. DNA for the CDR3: TGTGCCAGCAGCCAAGTCTGGGGGAGACACTACGAGCAGTACTTC. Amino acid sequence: CASSQVWGRHYEQYF.

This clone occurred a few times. The CDR3 loop is CASSIGSATNEKLFF. The CDR3 nucleotides read TGTGCCAGTAGTATAGGCAGCGCAACTAATGAAAAACTGTTTTTT. The rearrangement joins TRBV19 to TRBJ1-4; D remains ambiguous. The CDR3 runs to 15 residues. V lost 1 base and J 0 bases, leaving 6 bases between the germline ends. Germline values: CDR1 LNHDA, CDR2 SQIVND (reference sequence).

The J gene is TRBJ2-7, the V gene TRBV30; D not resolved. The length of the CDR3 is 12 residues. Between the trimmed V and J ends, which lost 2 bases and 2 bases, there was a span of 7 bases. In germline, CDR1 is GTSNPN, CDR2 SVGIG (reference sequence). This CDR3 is CAWSKDAYEQYF. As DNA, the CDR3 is TGTGCCTGGAGTAAAGACGCCTACGAGCAGTACTTC.

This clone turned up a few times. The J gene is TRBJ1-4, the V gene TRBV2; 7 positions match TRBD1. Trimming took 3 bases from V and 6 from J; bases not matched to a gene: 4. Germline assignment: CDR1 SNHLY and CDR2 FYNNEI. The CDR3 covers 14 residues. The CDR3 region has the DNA TGTGCCAGCAGTGACAGGGGGACGGATGAAAAACTGTTTTTT. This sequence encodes CASSDRGTDEKLFF.

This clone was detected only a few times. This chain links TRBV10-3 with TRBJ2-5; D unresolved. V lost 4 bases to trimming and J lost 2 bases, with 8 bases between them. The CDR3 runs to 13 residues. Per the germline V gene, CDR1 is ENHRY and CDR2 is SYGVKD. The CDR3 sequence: CAISGNSQETQYF. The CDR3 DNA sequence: TGTGCCATCAGTGGGAACAGTCAAGAGACCCAGTACTTC.

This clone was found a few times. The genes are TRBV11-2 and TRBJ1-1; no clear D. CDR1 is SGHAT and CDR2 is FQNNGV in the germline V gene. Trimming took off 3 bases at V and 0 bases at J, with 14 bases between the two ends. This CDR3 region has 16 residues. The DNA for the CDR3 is TGTGCCAGCAGCTTGAAATTCGGGGAAATGAACACTGAAGCTTTCTTT. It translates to CASSLKFGEMNTEAFF.

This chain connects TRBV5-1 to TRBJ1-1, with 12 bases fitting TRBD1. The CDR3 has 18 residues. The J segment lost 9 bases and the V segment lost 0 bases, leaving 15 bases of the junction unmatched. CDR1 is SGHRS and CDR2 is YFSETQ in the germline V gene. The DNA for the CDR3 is TGCGCCAGCAGCTTGGATAAATTAAGTGGGACAGGGGGCGGGCAAGCTTTCTTT. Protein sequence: CASSLDKLSGTGGGQAFF.

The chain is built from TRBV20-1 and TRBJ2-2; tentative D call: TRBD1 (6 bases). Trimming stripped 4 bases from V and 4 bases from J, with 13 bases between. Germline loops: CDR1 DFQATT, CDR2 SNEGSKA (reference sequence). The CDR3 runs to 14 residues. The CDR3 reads CSAIEGVGTGELFF. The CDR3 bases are TGCAGTGCTATTGAGGGGGTTGGCACCGGGGAGCTGTTTTTT.

CDR3 bases: TGCAGCGCCTCCCCCGGGACAGTCTATGGCTACACCTTC. This sequence encodes CSASPGTVYGYTF. The rearrangement uses TRBV29-1 and TRBJ1-2; 7 bases agree with TRBD1. The CDR3 extends over 13 amino acids. CDR1 is SQVTM, CDR2 ANQGSEA, per germline. Losses at the gene ends were 7 bases for V and 4 bases for J; bases not matched to a gene: 9.

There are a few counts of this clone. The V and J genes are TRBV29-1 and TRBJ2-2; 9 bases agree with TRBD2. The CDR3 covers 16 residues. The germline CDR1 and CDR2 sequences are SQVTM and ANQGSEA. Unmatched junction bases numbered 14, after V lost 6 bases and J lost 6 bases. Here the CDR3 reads CSVLWIAGDVSGELFF. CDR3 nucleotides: TGCAGCGTCCTATGGATAGCGGGAGATGTGTCCGGGGAGCTGTTTTTT.

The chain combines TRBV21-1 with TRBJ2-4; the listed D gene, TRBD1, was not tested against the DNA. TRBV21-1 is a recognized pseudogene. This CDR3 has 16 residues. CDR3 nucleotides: TGTGCCAGCAGCAAATCGGAGGGGGCCGCCAAAAACATTCAGTACTTC. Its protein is CASSKSEGAAKNIQYF.

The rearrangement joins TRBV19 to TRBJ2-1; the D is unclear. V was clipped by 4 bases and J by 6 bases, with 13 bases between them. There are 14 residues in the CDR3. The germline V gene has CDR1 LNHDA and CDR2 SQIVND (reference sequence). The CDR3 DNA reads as TGTGCCAGTAGTAGGAAGGGTAACAGCAATGAGCAGTTCTTC. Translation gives CASSRKGNSNEQFF.

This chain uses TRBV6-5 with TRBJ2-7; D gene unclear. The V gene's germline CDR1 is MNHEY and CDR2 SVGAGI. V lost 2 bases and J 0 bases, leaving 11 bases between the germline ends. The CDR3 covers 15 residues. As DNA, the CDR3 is TGTGCCAGCAGTTACCCTGAGAGGAGCTCCTACGAGCAGTACTTC. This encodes CASSYPERSSYEQYF.

The CDR3 DNA sequence: TGTGCCAGCAGCTCGGACCCCAGTTTTACGGAGACCCAGTACTTC. It yields the protein CASSSDPSFTETQYF. The V and J genes are TRBV11-2 and TRBJ2-5; no clear D. The germline V gene has CDR1 SGHAT and CDR2 FQNNGV. The germline V and J ends were trimmed by 4 bases and 5 bases, with 17 bases remaining between them. The CDR3 covers 15 residues.

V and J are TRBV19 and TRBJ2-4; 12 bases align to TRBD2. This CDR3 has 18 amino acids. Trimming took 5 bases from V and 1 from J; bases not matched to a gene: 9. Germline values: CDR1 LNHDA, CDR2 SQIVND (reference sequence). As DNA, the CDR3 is TGTGCCAGTAGTCCACTAGCGGGGGGTTCTTTGGCCAAAAACATTCAGTACTTC. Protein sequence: CASSPLAGGSLAKNIQYF.

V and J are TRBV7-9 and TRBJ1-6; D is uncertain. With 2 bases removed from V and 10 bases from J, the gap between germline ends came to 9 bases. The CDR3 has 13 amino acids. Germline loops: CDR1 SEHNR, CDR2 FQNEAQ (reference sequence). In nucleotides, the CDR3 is TGTGCCAGCAGCTTAATGTCCCTCTCACCCCTCCACTTT. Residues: CASSLMSLSPLHF.

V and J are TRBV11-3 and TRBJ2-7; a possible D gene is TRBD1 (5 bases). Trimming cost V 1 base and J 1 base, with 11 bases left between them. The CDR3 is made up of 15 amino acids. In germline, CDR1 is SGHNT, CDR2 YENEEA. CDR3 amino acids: CASSLGGDRSYEQYF. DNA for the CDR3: TGTGCCAGCAGCTTAGGGGGCGACAGATCCTACGAGCAGTACTTC.

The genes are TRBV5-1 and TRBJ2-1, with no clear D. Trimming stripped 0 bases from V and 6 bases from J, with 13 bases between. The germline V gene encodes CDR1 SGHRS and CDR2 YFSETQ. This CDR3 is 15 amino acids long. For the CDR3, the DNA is TGCGCCAGCAGCTTGGAAAGCCCTAGTCTCAATGAGCAGTTCTTC. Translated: CASSLESPSLNEQFF.

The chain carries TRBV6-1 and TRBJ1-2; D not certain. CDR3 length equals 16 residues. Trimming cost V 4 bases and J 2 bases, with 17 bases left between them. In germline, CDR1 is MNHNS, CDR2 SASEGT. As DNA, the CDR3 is TGTGCCAGCAGTGTCAAGTCTGGGAGTGACAACTATGGCTACACCTTC. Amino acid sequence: CASSVKSGSDNYGYTF.

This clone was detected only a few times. CDR3 bases: TGTGCCAGCAGCTTTGCCGGGGGATACGAGCAGTACTTC. Its translation is CASSFAGGYEQYF. J is TRBJ2-7 and V is TRBV7-9; D is possibly TRBD2 (6 bases). The germline gives CDR1 SEHNR, CDR2 FQNEAQ (reference sequence). The CDR3 has 13 residues. V lost 3 bases to trimming and J lost 4 bases, with 10 bases between them. The whole variable domain, remainder taken from reference TRBV7-9 and TRBJ2-7, is DTGVSQNPRHKITKRGQNVTFRCDPISEHNRLYWYRQTLGQGPEFLTYFQNEAQLEKSRLLSDRFSAERPKGSFSTLEIQRTEQGDSAMYLCASSFAGGYEQYFGPGTRLTVT.